Included here is one T cell receptor (beta chain) sequence, with context. The antigen is undetermined. These data are taken from a study of T-cell memory formation after mild COVID-19. Study-wide results and limits: The study found balanced CD4/CD8 in clones contracting day 15 to 85 and a CD4+ lean in later expanders. Second-wave clones peaking on day 37 lacked confirmed SARS-CoV-2 specificity. Pre-infection memory harbored some responding clones, suggesting cross-reactive memory joined. Among contracting clones, CD4+ were mainly CM/EM and CD8+ enriched in EMRA.

Each CDR3 protein is one row after TCRdb ran MiXCR on the 5' RACE reads. This sample has about 310,000 distinct CDR3 sequences, with roughly a fifth found just once. CDR3 length: 15 amino acids. Germline-derived CDR1 and CDR2 are LGHNA and YSLEER. Trimming took off 4 bases at V and 7 bases at J, with 19 bases between the two ends. The TCR was taken from a man aged 18 to 30 who had mild COVID-19 (a few samples of this study predate the infection). Cell type and time point are not known. Source material: PBMCs or a T cell subset sorted from them (not recorded which). The gene calls are TRBV4-3 and TRBJ1-1; weak D call: TRBD1 (5 bases). The CDR3: CASSLARGTLFEAFF. For the CDR3, the DNA is TGCGCCAGCAGCCTTGCCCGAGGGACCCTCTTTGAAGCTTTCTTT.